One sample yielded the 21 T cell receptor beta chains listed below, sequenced in a study of cytomegalovirus exposure and HLA in healthy donors. The PCR used 60 Vbeta and 13 Jbeta primers. TCRdb's copy holds only in-frame clones and misses some; the assay was immunoSEQ multiplex PCR. Seen here are under 200,000 clones, around three quarters observed once, and the top ten hold approximately 2.4%. Material: PBMCs. The receptor set was obtained from a woman between 50 and 59 years old in good health and CMV-seronegative.

This chain joins TRBV15 and TRBJ1-5, with 9 bases fitting TRBD1. Germline V gene lookup returns CDR1 LNHNV and CDR2 YYDKDF (reference sequence). Trimming cost V 5 bases and J 4 bases; bases outside gene matches: 9. CDR3 length equals 16 residues. The CDR3 nucleotides are TGTGCCACCAGCGATTGGGGACAGGGTAGAAATCAGCCCCAGCATTTT. Its protein is CATSDWGQGRNQPQHF.

A word on this clone: This specimen includes other DNA sequences encoding the same CDR3. The chain is built from TRBV7-2 and TRBJ1-3; 8 nucleotides match TRBD1. V lost 4 bases, J lost 4 bases, and 3 bases stayed unmatched. Per the germline V gene, CDR1 is SGHTA and CDR2 is FQGNSA. The CDR3 consists of 14 residues. The CDR3 reads CASSSGTGGNTIYF. The CDR3 bases are TGTGCCAGCAGCTCGGGGACAGGCGGAAACACCATATATTTT. Supplemented by reference TRBV7-2 and TRBJ1-3, the full variable domain reads GAGVSQSPSNKVTEKGKDVELRCDPISGHTALYWYRQSLGQGLEFLIYFQGNSAPDKSGLPSDRFSAERTGGSVSTLTIQRTQQEDSAVYLCASSSGTGGNTIYFGEGSWLTVV.

The rearrangement uses TRBV27 and TRBJ1-4; TRBD1 might be the D (6 bases). Trimming cost V 0 bases and J 6 bases, with 8 bases left between them. CDR1 and CDR2 from the germline V gene are MNHEY and SMNVEV (reference sequence). CDR3 length: 14 residues. CDR3 in DNA: TGTGCCAGCAGTTTATCCGGACAGTATGAAAAACTGTTTTTT. Protein product: CASSLSGQYEKLFF.

This clone was counted a few times. This chain uses TRBV7-9 with TRBJ1-6, with unresolved D. CDR1 and CDR2 (germline): SEHNR, FQNEAQ (reference sequence). V was clipped by 1 base and J by 6 bases, with 7 bases between them. The CDR3 extends over 14 amino acids. The CDR3 region has the DNA TGTGCCAGCAGCTTAGGGGCGACTAATTCACCCCTCCACTTT. Its protein product is CASSLGATNSPLHF.

This rearrangement joins TRBV18 to TRBJ2-5; 10 bases agree with TRBD2. With 2 bases clipped from V and 2 bases from J, the junction kept 8 bases outside the gene matches. Germline V CDR1 and CDR2: KGHSH, LQKENI. There are 17 residues in the CDR3. CDR3 DNA: TGTGCCAGCTCACCAAATCGACTAGCGGGTAGACAAGAGACCCAGTACTTC. This gives the protein CASSPNRLAGRQETQYF.

This chain joins TRBV25-1 and TRBJ1-4, with 7 nucleotides matching TRBD1. From germline, CDR1 is MGHDK and CDR2 SYGVNS. V lost 5 bases to trimming and J lost 10 bases; unmatched junction nucleotides: 10. The CDR3 is 14 amino acids. CDR3 amino acids: CASSSRGFASKLFF. CDR3 in DNA: TGTGCCAGCAGTTCCAGGGGGTTCGCCTCAAAACTGTTTTTT.

The V gene is TRBV6-1, the J gene TRBJ1-2; 9 nucleotides align to TRBD1. Unmatched junction bases numbered 8, after V lost 7 bases and J lost 8 bases. Germline assignment: CDR1 MNHNS and CDR2 SASEGT. The CDR3 has 13 residues. The CDR3 protein is CASTGTGLEGYTF. CDR3 DNA: TGTGCCAGCACCGGGACAGGGCTGGAGGGCTACACCTTC.

The chain couples TRBV6-1 to TRBJ2-5; D perhaps matches TRBD1 (6 bases). This CDR3 contains 16 residues. The germline CDR1 and CDR2 sequences are MNHNS and SASEGT. V shed 4 bases and J shed 0 bases, with 15 bases lying between them. This chain's CDR3 is CASSGSGHRYQETQYF. DNA of the CDR3: TGTGCCAGCAGTGGTTCGGGACACCGGTACCAAGAGACCCAGTACTTC.

This clone was recorded once. The rearrangement links TRBV7-2 to TRBJ2-7; D is ambiguous. Per the germline V gene, CDR1 is SGHTA and CDR2 is FQGNSA. The CDR3 has 14 amino acids. The V gene lost 2 bases and the J gene lost 2 bases, with 10 bases spanning the gap. CDR3 region: CASSLSVPAYEQYF. DNA for the CDR3: TGTGCCAGCAGCTTAAGCGTACCAGCCTACGAGCAGTACTTC.

The rearrangement joins TRBV7-3 to TRBJ2-1, with 7 positions matching TRBD2. Looked up from germline, CDR1 is SGHTA and CDR2 is FQGTGA. The V and J ends lost 8 bases and 8 bases, in that order; junction bases with no gene match: 9. The CDR3 is made up of 13 amino acids. The DNA of the CDR3 is TGTGCCAGCTGCCGTGGGGGGAGGGATGAGCAGTTCTTC. This gives the protein CASCRGGRDEQFF.

This clone was seen a handful of times. The chain has TRBV19 and TRBJ2-7; possible D gene TRBD1, 6 bases. Trimming removed 6 bases at V and 3 bases at J, with 30 bases between. This CDR3 region has 19 residues. CDR1 and CDR2 (germline): LNHDA, SQIVND (reference sequence). The CDR3 DNA reads TGTGCCAGTAGCGCAGAAACAGGGATGCCGAGAAGGTCCTTCTACGAGCAGTACTTC. Its translation is CASSAETGMPRRSFYEQYF.

This rearrangement joins TRBV27 to TRBJ1-1; TRBD1 aligns across 8 bases. V was pared by 5 bases and J by 1 base, with 9 bases of the junction left unmatched. The germline V gene encodes CDR1 MNHEY and CDR2 SMNVEV (reference sequence). The CDR3 is 16 residues long. CDR3 nucleotides: TGTGCCAGCAGTCTTCTACCCGGGACAGGGAACACTGAAGCTTTCTTT. Translating gives CASSLLPGTGNTEAFF.

The chain links TRBV18 to TRBJ2-5; 11 nucleotides align to TRBD2. The CDR3 covers 16 residues. Germline V gene data show CDR1 as KGHSH and CDR2 as LQKENI. The V gene end was trimmed by 0 bases and the J gene end by 1 base; junction bases not matched to a gene: 1. The CDR3 nucleotides read TGTGCCAGCTCACCACCTCTAGCGGGAGGCCAAGAGACCCAGTACTTC. Translation: CASSPPLAGGQETQYF.

This rearrangement joins TRBV28 to TRBJ2-7; TRBD2 matches 8 bases. Germline V lookup: CDR1 MDHEN, CDR2 SYDVKM. The junction had 2 bases not matched to a gene; V was cut back by 6 bases and J by 4 bases. The CDR3 extends over 12 amino acids. CDR3 coding DNA: TGTGCCAGCAGACCTAGCGGGTACGAGCAGTACTTC. Translating gives CASRPSGYEQYF.

The rearrangement joins TRBV15 to TRBJ2-2; maybe TRBD2 (7 bases). Trimming left V 1 base short and J 4 bases short, with 10 bases between. Germline CDR1 is LNHNV and CDR2 is YYDKDF (reference sequence). The CDR3 contains 15 residues. The CDR3 DNA sequence: TGTGCCACCAGCAGAGGAGGGGGGGTCACCGGGGAGCTGTTTTTT. Residues: CATSRGGGVTGELFF.

This clone was found a few times. Germline is not matched at one junction end, which may reflect a read error. Within the sample, other DNA sequences also encode this same CDR3. This chain joins TRBV7-2 and TRBJ1-6; TRBD1 is a possible D gene (5 bases). Germline assignment: CDR1 SGHTA and CDR2 FQGNSA. CDR3 length: 14 amino acids. CDR3 sequence (DNA): TGTGCCAGCAGCGTCACAGGATATAATTCCCCCCTCCACTTT. Encoded protein: CASSVTGYNSPLHF.

The CDR3 sequence is CASTKDSNEQFF. In DNA, the CDR3 is TGTGCCAGCACTAAAGACAGCAATGAGCAGTTCTTC. The chain couples TRBV6-6 to TRBJ2-1, with D maybe TRBD1 (5 bases). V lost 7 bases and J 6 bases, leaving 10 bases between the germline ends. The CDR3 is made up of 12 amino acids. CDR1 and CDR2 (germline): MNHNY, SVGAGI (reference sequence).

The DNA of the CDR3 is TGTGCCAGCAGCTTATCGCGACTCACCGGGGAGCTGTTTTTT. Translating gives CASSLSRLTGELFF. The rearrangement links TRBV11-3 to TRBJ2-2; D ambiguous. The CDR3 is 14 amino acids. The germline V gene has CDR1 SGHNT and CDR2 YENEEA. V was shortened by 2 bases and J by 4 bases, with 8 bases between the two germline ends.

This chain links TRBV28 with TRBJ1-4, with 11 positions matching TRBD1. CDR1 is MDHEN, CDR2 SYDVKM, per germline. This CDR3 has 18 residues. V was clipped by 8 bases and J by 8 bases; unmatched bases: 19. In DNA form, the CDR3 reads TGTGCCAGCCTTAAACCTGCGCGAACCGGGACAGGGGGAGAAAAACTGTTTTTT. Residues: CASLKPARTGTGGEKLFF.

The CDR3 loop is CSVEDPQGRQETQYF. The CDR3 DNA reads as TGCAGCGTTGAAGACCCTCAGGGGAGACAAGAGACCCAGTACTTC. This sequence joins TRBV29-1 and TRBJ2-5, with D possibly TRBD1 on 6 matching bases. CDR1 and CDR2 from the germline V gene are SQVTM and ANQGSEA. This CDR3 is 15 amino acids long. V lost 0 bases and J 2 bases, leaving 13 bases between the germline ends. Full variable domain (rest looked up from reference TRBV29-1 and TRBJ2-5): SAVISQKPSRDICQRGTSLTIQCQVDSQVTMMFWYRQQPGQSLTLIATANQGSEATYESGFVIDKFPISRPNLTFSTLTVSNMSPEDSSIYLCSVEDPQGRQETQYFGPGTRLLVL.

The chain couples TRBV29-1 to TRBJ1-1; a weak D match, TRBD1 (6 bases). The CDR3 contains 12 residues. The germline gives CDR1 SQVTM, CDR2 ANQGSEA. V lost 4 bases and J 3 bases, leaving 9 bases between the germline ends. This CDR3 reads CSVAGQYTEAFF. The CDR3, as DNA: TGCAGCGTTGCAGGACAGTACACTGAAGCTTTCTTT.